Detailed here is one T cell receptor beta chain. Its antigen is not yet known. No qualities accompany the bases; no much larger clone lies one base away. From a lookup of the germline V gene, CDR1 and CDR2 are SGDLS and YYNGEE. Measured from the cysteine to the phenylalanine, the CDR3 is 14 residues long. Here the CDR3 DNA is all that survives: 42 bases in frame from base 1. V is clipped by 0 bases and J by 7 bases, and the sequence between their germline boundaries is 10 bases long. This sample stems from a study of early T cells in non-severe SARS-CoV-2 infection (dated by TCRdb to about 2021). About the study as a whole: Because TCR sequencing was done on bulk RNA from unsorted whole blood, the alpha and beta chains could not be paired. Results and caveats for the whole study, not just this receptor: VDJdb matching was skewed toward anti-spike CD8 responses and likely underestimated virus-specific expansions, missing private and CD4 specificities.

Libraries came from 5' RACE. The data were produced on a NextSeq 500. The TCR library protocol attached unique molecular identifiers to individual cDNA molecules to correct for sequencing error and PCR bias. TCR alpha and beta chains were both sequenced, and the abundances of alpha and beta sequences in each sample were closely correlated with each other. Per the source publication's procedure: Decombinator V4 was used to annotate the V gene, J gene and CDR3 of the TCR sequences. Expanded TCRs were defined as changing significantly between any two time points under a Poisson model with p below 0.0001. TCR abundances were normalised to the total number of TCRs sequenced per sample and expressed as counts per million. TRAV1-2 paired with TRAJ12, TRAJ20 or TRAJ33 defined MAIT TCRs, while TRAV10 paired with TRAJ18 defined iNKT TCRs. VDJdb, accessed on 1 November 2021, was searched for TCRs annotated for CMV, EBV and SARS-CoV-2, and TCRs annotated for more than one antigen were excluded. TCRdb itself trimmed the public reads at Q25 with fastp, ran MiXCR and retained productive beta chains. Identical CDR3 proteins give one entry, which carries the most common genes and DNA. These V and J calls derive from TCRdb rather than the authors' analysis. The sample yields fewer than 85,000 distinct CDR3 sequences; roughly a sixth were counted once. The ten largest make up roughly 3% of the sample.

The study was a case-control design nested within a healthcare worker cohort in London, UK, with weekly nasopharyngeal swab PCR tests and blood sampling. Healthcare workers were recruited during the week of the UK lockdown, between 23 and 31 March 2020, and followed weekly for up to roughly 16 weeks. This TCR was recovered from an adult who was a healthcare worker with PCR-confirmed SARS-CoV-2 infection or an uninfected control (not recorded which). The sample comprised whole blood. The chain joins TRBV9 to TRBJ2-2; the best D guess is TRBD1, with 6 bases matching. At the DNA level, the sequence is TGTGCCAGCAGCGTAGAAGGGGGAGTCGGGGAGCTGTTTTTT. This translates into CASSVEGGVGELFF. The variable domain in full, with residues beyond the CDR3 obtained from the reference TRBV9 and TRBJ2-2 genes, is DSGVTQTPKHLITATGQRVTLRCSPRSGDLSVYWYQQSLDQGLQFLIQYYNGEERAKGNILERFSAQQFPDLHSELNLSSLELGDSALYFCASSVEGGVGELFFGEGSRLTVL.